These T cell receptor beta chains were read from a single sample in a study of T-cell memory formation after mild COVID-19. One entry per CDR3 protein, called by TCRdb with MiXCR from the 5' RACE reads. The table shows roughly 250,000 distinct CDR3 sequences, with roughly 17% occurring only once. Sequencing used PBMCs or a T cell subset sorted from them (not recorded which). Every receptor here comes from a man younger than 30 who had mild COVID-19 (a few samples of this study predate the infection). Cell type and time point are not known. Each CDR3 is given with its conserved first and last residue. Fields, in order: J gene, D gene, clone size, V gene, CDR3 DNA, CDR3 protein. The D gene is left open where the match is weak. Clone size, where shown, is once, few, many, or a class for clones that have expanded.

j_call: TRBJ2-7; d_call: NA; clone_size: many; v_call: TRBV27; cdr3_nt: TGTGCCAGCAGGGGGGCAGCCAACCACGAGCAGTACTTC; cdr3_aa: CASRGAANHEQYF
j_call: TRBJ2-4; d_call: NA; clone_size: NA; v_call: TRBV4-2; cdr3_nt: TGTGCCAGCAGCCCTAGGGAAAGGGGGGTCATTCAGTACTTC; cdr3_aa: CASSPRERGVIQYF
j_call: TRBJ1-1; d_call: NA; clone_size: NA; v_call: TRBV7-2; cdr3_nt: TGTGCCAGCAGCCCACACATGAACACTGAAGCTTTCTTT; cdr3_aa: CASSPHMNTEAFF
j_call: TRBJ1-2; d_call: NA; clone_size: NA; v_call: TRBV12-3/TRBV12-4; cdr3_nt: TGTGCCAGCAGTTCCCCCGGGGGGATCTATGGCTACACCTTC; cdr3_aa: CASSSPGGIYGYTF
j_call: TRBJ2-4; d_call: TRBD1; clone_size: few; v_call: TRBV5-6; cdr3_nt: TGTGCCAGCAGCCTTATGGACAGGGACAACATTCAGTACTTC; cdr3_aa: CASSLMDRDNIQYF
j_call: TRBJ1-1; d_call: TRBD1; clone_size: few; v_call: TRBV4-3; cdr3_nt: TGCGCCAGCAGCCCAGAGGACAGGGGGCGAAAAGCTTTCTTT; cdr3_aa: CASSPEDRGRKAFF
j_call: TRBJ2-7; d_call: NA; clone_size: few; v_call: TRBV7-2; cdr3_nt: TGTGCCAGCAGCTCACGGTGGGCGTCGGAGCAGTACTTC; cdr3_aa: CASSSRWASEQYF
j_call: TRBJ2-7; d_call: TRBD1; clone_size: few; v_call: TRBV20-1; cdr3_nt: TGCAGTGCTAGAATCGACAGGGGTACTTGGGAGCAGTACTTC; cdr3_aa: CSARIDRGTWEQYF
j_call: TRBJ2-5; d_call: TRBD1; clone_size: few; v_call: TRBV12-5; cdr3_nt: TGTGCTAGTGGTTCTGACAGGGAAGGCGAGACCCAGTACTTC; cdr3_aa: CASGSDREGETQYF
j_call: TRBJ1-5; d_call: TRBD1; clone_size: few; v_call: TRBV18; cdr3_nt: TGTGCCAGCTCCCTTCAGGGGGGACAAACCAATCAGCCCCAGCATTTT; cdr3_aa: CASSLQGGQTNQPQHF
j_call: TRBJ2-5; d_call: TRBD1; clone_size: few; v_call: TRBV6-5; cdr3_nt: TGTGCCAGCAGTGCCCTTTCCAGGGGGCTGGAGACCCAGTACTTC; cdr3_aa: CASSALSRGLETQYF
j_call: TRBJ2-7; d_call: NA; clone_size: NA; v_call: TRBV5-1; cdr3_nt: TGCGCCAGCAGCCCGCGTCCCGGGCAATACGAGCAGTACTTC; cdr3_aa: CASSPRPGQYEQYF
j_call: TRBJ1-3; d_call: TRBD1; clone_size: few; v_call: TRBV2; cdr3_nt: TGTGCCAGCAGTCTAACCGGGACAGGGGCTGGAAACACCATATATTTT; cdr3_aa: CASSLTGTGAGNTIYF
j_call: TRBJ2-2; d_call: NA; clone_size: NA; v_call: TRBV9; cdr3_nt: TGTGCCAGCAGCGTACGGGGACATGACACCGGGGAGCTGTTTTTT; cdr3_aa: CASSVRGHDTGELFF
j_call: TRBJ2-1; d_call: TRBD2; clone_size: NA; v_call: TRBV5-1; cdr3_nt: TGCGCCAGCAGCCAAAGCGGGGGGCACGAATTCTACAATGAGCAGTTCTTC; cdr3_aa: CASSQSGGHEFYNEQFF
j_call: TRBJ2-1; d_call: TRBD2; clone_size: few; v_call: TRBV20-1; cdr3_nt: TGCAGTGCTGGCTCTCCGGGACTAGCGTACAATGAGCAGTTCTTC; cdr3_aa: CSAGSPGLAYNEQFF
j_call: TRBJ2-3; d_call: NA; clone_size: few; v_call: TRBV4-1; cdr3_nt: TGCGCCAGCAGCCTTTTGGGGGGGCCTAGAGATACGCAGTATTTT; cdr3_aa: CASSLLGGPRDTQYF
j_call: TRBJ2-1; d_call: TRBD1; clone_size: NA; v_call: TRBV7-9; cdr3_nt: TGTGCCAGCAGCTCGACAGGGGAGAATTACAATGAGCAGTTCTTC; cdr3_aa: CASSSTGENYNEQFF
j_call: TRBJ2-5; d_call: TRBD1; clone_size: NA; v_call: TRBV3-1; cdr3_nt: TGTGCCAGCAGCCAACGCCGGGACAGGGAGACCCAGTACTTC; cdr3_aa: CASSQRRDRETQYF
j_call: TRBJ2-1; d_call: NA; clone_size: NA; v_call: TRBV10-3; cdr3_nt: TGTGCCATCAGTGGGACTATCAATGAGCAGTTCTTC; cdr3_aa: CAISGTINEQFF
j_call: TRBJ2-2; d_call: NA; clone_size: few; v_call: TRBV7-9; cdr3_nt: TGTGCCAGCAGCTTATTACCGGGGTTAAACACCGGGGAGCTGTTTTTT; cdr3_aa: CASSLLPGLNTGELFF
j_call: TRBJ1-1; d_call: NA; clone_size: few; v_call: TRBV5-1; cdr3_nt: TGCGCCAGCAGCCGCCCGGATAGTACTGAAGCTTTCTTT; cdr3_aa: CASSRPDSTEAFF
j_call: TRBJ2-3; d_call: NA; clone_size: many; v_call: TRBV7-8; cdr3_nt: TGTGCCAGCAGCTTAGGGGGTCGGGGTGGAAGCACAGATACGCAGTATTTT; cdr3_aa: CASSLGGRGGSTDTQYF
j_call: TRBJ2-1; d_call: TRBD2; clone_size: NA; v_call: TRBV7-9; cdr3_nt: TGTGCCAGCAGCTTAGCGGTAATAGCGGGGGGCAATGAGCAGTTCTTC; cdr3_aa: CASSLAVIAGGNEQFF
j_call: TRBJ2-2; d_call: NA; clone_size: once; v_call: TRBV7-3; cdr3_nt: TGTGCCAGCAGCTTAACTTTTATCGGCGGGTCGGGGGAGCTGTTTTTT; cdr3_aa: CASSLTFIGGSGELFF